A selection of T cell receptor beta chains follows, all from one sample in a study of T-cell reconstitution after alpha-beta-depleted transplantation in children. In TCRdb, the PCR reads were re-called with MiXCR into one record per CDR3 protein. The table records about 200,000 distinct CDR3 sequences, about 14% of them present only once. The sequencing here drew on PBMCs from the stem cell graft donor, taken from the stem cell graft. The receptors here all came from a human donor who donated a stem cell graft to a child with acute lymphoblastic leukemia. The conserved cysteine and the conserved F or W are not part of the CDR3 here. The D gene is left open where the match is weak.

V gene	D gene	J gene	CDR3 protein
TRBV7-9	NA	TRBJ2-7	ASLGRGSHEQY
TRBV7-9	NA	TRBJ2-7	ASSPETDEQY
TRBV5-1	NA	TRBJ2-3	ASSPERDTDTQY
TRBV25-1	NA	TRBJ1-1	ASIEAGAREAF
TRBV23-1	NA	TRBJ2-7	ASSQIWSEQY
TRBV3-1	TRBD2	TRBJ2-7	ASSSGLALREQY
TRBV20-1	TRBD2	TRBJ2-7	TARDPKSSGWTYEQY
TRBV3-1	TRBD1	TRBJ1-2	ASSQGTGGASYGYT
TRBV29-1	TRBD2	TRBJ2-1	SLTNGRGTSNEQF
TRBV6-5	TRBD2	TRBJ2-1	ASSYSGGPVAGVYNEQF
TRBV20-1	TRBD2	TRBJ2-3	SARGGTSGSTDTQY
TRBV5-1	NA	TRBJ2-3	ASSHDSATTDTQY
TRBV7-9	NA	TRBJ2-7	ASSLEIRTYEQY
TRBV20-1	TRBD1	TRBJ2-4	STRTGKNIQY
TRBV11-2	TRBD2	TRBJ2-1	ASNPRISGRRNEQF
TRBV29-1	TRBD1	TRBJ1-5	SVGDRANQPQH
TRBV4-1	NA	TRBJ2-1	ASSQEHFSLSHEQF
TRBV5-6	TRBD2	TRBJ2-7	ASSFGLAPSYEQY
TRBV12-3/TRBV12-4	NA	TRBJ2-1	ASSSGAYNEQF
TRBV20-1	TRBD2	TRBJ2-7	SARAPGLAGYEQY
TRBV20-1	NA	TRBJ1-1	SAREADTEAF
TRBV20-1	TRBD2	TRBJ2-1	SASSPAGEKSEQF
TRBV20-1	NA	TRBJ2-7	SARDVSGLEQY
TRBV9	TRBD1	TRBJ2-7	ASSVGEQGTSYEQY
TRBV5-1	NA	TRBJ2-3	ASSGTTGILGLSTDTQY
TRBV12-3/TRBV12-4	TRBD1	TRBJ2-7	ASSNDRVYEQY